Listed below are T cell receptor beta chains from one sample, sequenced in a study of cytomegalovirus exposure and HLA in healthy donors. Sequenced by immunoSEQ multiplex PCR; TCRdb stores in-frame clones only, minus some. The sample consists of about 110,000 clones, 65% to 85% of them appearing once. The sequencing input was PBMCs. The receptors shown here come from a man under 40 in good health and CMV-seropositive. CDR3s include the opening cysteine and the closing phenylalanine or tryptophan. The order of the fields is clone size, D gene, V gene, J gene, CDR3 DNA, CDR3 protein. D genes are given only for firm matches. Clone size is not always given. Where it is, it says once, few, many or a class for expanded clones.

clone_size: NA
d_call: TRBD1
v_call: TRBV28
j_call: TRBJ2-5
cdr3_nt: TGTGCCAGCAGTTCAAGACAGGGGGCGACTCAAGAGACCCAGTACTTC
cdr3_aa: CASSSRQGATQETQYF

clone_size: few
d_call: TRBD1
v_call: TRBV27
j_call: TRBJ1-1
cdr3_nt: TGTGCCAGCAGTACATGGACAGGGGATGATACTGAAGCTTTCTTT
cdr3_aa: CASSTWTGDDTEAFF

clone_size: NA
d_call: NA
v_call: TRBV21-1
j_call: TRBJ2-7
cdr3_nt: TGTGCCAGGAGGACAGGGAGTGCCTACGAGCAGTACTTC
cdr3_aa: CARRTGSAYEQYF

clone_size: medium-sized
d_call: NA
v_call: TRBV19
j_call: TRBJ1-3
cdr3_nt: TGTGCCAGTAGCTTGGACAGCTCTGGAAACACCATATATTTT
cdr3_aa: CASSLDSSGNTIYF

clone_size: NA
d_call: TRBD2
v_call: TRBV25-1
j_call: TRBJ2-1
cdr3_nt: TGTGCCAGCACCCGGACTAGCCCCAATGAGCAGTTCTTC
cdr3_aa: CASTRTSPNEQFF

clone_size: once
d_call: NA
v_call: TRBV7-9
j_call: TRBJ2-2
cdr3_nt: TGTGCCAGCAGCACTAGTACGGGATACACCGGGGAGCTGTTTTTT
cdr3_aa: CASSTSTGYTGELFF

clone_size: once
d_call: NA
v_call: TRBV6-1
j_call: TRBJ2-7
cdr3_nt: TGTGCCAGCAGATATGACGAGCAGTACTTC
cdr3_aa: CASRYDEQYF

clone_size: few
d_call: TRBD1
v_call: TRBV19
j_call: TRBJ1-1
cdr3_nt: TGTGCCAGTAGTGGGGGGACAGGGCGGGGTACTGAAGCTTTCTTT
cdr3_aa: CASSGGTGRGTEAFF

clone_size: NA
d_call: NA
v_call: TRBV5-8
j_call: TRBJ1-3
cdr3_nt: TGTGCCAGCAGCTTGTACGTGAGCTCTGGAAACACCATATATTTT
cdr3_aa: CASSLYVSSGNTIYF

clone_size: NA
d_call: TRBD1
v_call: TRBV7-9
j_call: TRBJ2-7
cdr3_nt: TGTGCCAGCAGCTCCACAGGGGGCCTGGGCGAGCAGTACTTC
cdr3_aa: CASSSTGGLGEQYF

clone_size: NA
d_call: NA
v_call: TRBV7-2
j_call: TRBJ1-2
cdr3_nt: TGTGCCAGCAGCTTAGCTCTTTATGGCTACACCTTC
cdr3_aa: CASSLALYGYTF

clone_size: NA
d_call: TRBD2
v_call: TRBV5-1
j_call: TRBJ2-3
cdr3_nt: TGCGCCAGCAGCTTGGCGGTAGCGGGGGAGTCAGATACGCAGTATTTT
cdr3_aa: CASSLAVAGESDTQYF

clone_size: NA
d_call: TRBD1
v_call: TRBV6-5
j_call: TRBJ2-7
cdr3_nt: TGTGCCAGCAGCTCTGACAGGGGGGCCTACGAGCAGTACTTC
cdr3_aa: CASSSDRGAYEQYF

clone_size: NA
d_call: NA
v_call: TRBV4-3
j_call: TRBJ1-1
cdr3_nt: TGCGCCAGCAGCCAAAGGGGGGGACCGCCGGGGACTGAAGCTTTCTTT
cdr3_aa: CASSQRGGPPGTEAFF

clone_size: NA
d_call: TRBD1
v_call: TRBV29-1
j_call: TRBJ2-3
cdr3_nt: TGCAGCGTCAGCAGGGGGCCGGGAGATACGCAGTATTTT
cdr3_aa: CSVSRGPGDTQYF

clone_size: NA
d_call: TRBD2
v_call: TRBV5-1
j_call: TRBJ2-1
cdr3_nt: TGCGCCAGCAGCTACCTGACTAGCCTGGCCCTAAATGAGCAGTTCTTC
cdr3_aa: CASSYLTSLALNEQFF

clone_size: NA
d_call: NA
v_call: TRBV6-5
j_call: TRBJ1-1
cdr3_nt: TGTGCCAGCACCCCGGGGGGCGGTGAAGCTTTCTTT
cdr3_aa: CASTPGGGEAFF

clone_size: NA
d_call: NA
v_call: TRBV7-3
j_call: TRBJ2-1
cdr3_nt: TGTGCCAGCAGCATCGGACTTCACAATGAGCAGTTCTTC
cdr3_aa: CASSIGLHNEQFF

clone_size: NA
d_call: NA
v_call: TRBV12-5
j_call: TRBJ2-2
cdr3_nt: TGTGCTAGTGGTTTAGGCGGGACTTCTCCGGAGCTGTTTTTT
cdr3_aa: CASGLGGTSPELFF

clone_size: few
d_call: NA
v_call: TRBV4-1
j_call: TRBJ2-2
cdr3_nt: TGCGCCAGCAGCCAACGGCAGGGGAGTACCGGGGAGCTGTTTTTT
cdr3_aa: CASSQRQGSTGELFF

clone_size: NA
d_call: TRBD1
v_call: TRBV5-1
j_call: TRBJ2-7
cdr3_nt: TGCGCCAGCAGCTCGACAGGGTTATTGGACGAGCAGTACTTC
cdr3_aa: CASSSTGLLDEQYF

clone_size: NA
d_call: NA
v_call: TRBV6-6
j_call: TRBJ2-2
cdr3_nt: TGTGCCAGCAGTTACTACGGGTACACCGGGGAGCTGTTTTTT
cdr3_aa: CASSYYGYTGELFF

clone_size: once
d_call: TRBD2
v_call: TRBV28
j_call: TRBJ2-1
cdr3_nt: TGTGCCAGCAGTTTACGAGGACTAGCGGGGGATGAGCAGTTCTTC
cdr3_aa: CASSLRGLAGDEQFF

clone_size: NA
d_call: TRBD1
v_call: TRBV30
j_call: TRBJ1-5
cdr3_nt: TGTGCCTGGAGATCAGGAGGACAGGGGGGGGGTCAGCCCCAGCATTTT
cdr3_aa: CAWRSGGQGGGQPQHF

clone_size: NA
d_call: TRBD1
v_call: TRBV19
j_call: TRBJ2-7
cdr3_nt: TGTGCCAGTGGACGGACAGGGGGTCTTAACGAGCAGTACTTC
cdr3_aa: CASGRTGGLNEQYF

clone_size: few
d_call: NA
v_call: TRBV7-9
j_call: TRBJ1-3
cdr3_nt: TGTGCCAGCAGCTTAGTGTGGGAGACGGGTGGAAACACCATATATTTT
cdr3_aa: CASSLVWETGGNTIYF

clone_size: once
d_call: TRBD1
v_call: TRBV30
j_call: TRBJ2-7
cdr3_nt: TGTGCCTGGAGTGGGGTCAGGGGGTTTTACGAGCAGTACTTC
cdr3_aa: CAWSGVRGFYEQYF

clone_size: NA
d_call: NA
v_call: TRBV25-1
j_call: TRBJ2-7
cdr3_nt: TGTGCCAGCAGTGAAGCTTATCCCTACGAGCAGTACTTC
cdr3_aa: CASSEAYPYEQYF

clone_size: NA
d_call: TRBD1
v_call: TRBV18
j_call: TRBJ1-1
cdr3_nt: TGTGCCAGCTCACCCCGACAGGGGGTGGACACTGAAGCTTTCTTT
cdr3_aa: CASSPRQGVDTEAFF

clone_size: NA
d_call: TRBD1
v_call: TRBV7-3
j_call: TRBJ1-1
cdr3_nt: TGTGCCAGCAGCTTGACAGGGGGACACACTGAAGCTTTCTTT
cdr3_aa: CASSLTGGHTEAFF

clone_size: once
d_call: NA
v_call: TRBV11-2
j_call: TRBJ2-3
cdr3_nt: TGTGCCAGCAGCTTAGGGGGCAGAAACACAGATACGCAGTATTTT
cdr3_aa: CASSLGGRNTDTQYF

clone_size: NA
d_call: TRBD2
v_call: TRBV4-1
j_call: TRBJ2-4
cdr3_nt: TGCGCCAGCAGCCAAGATACAGCGGGGGTTAAAAACATTCAGTACTTC
cdr3_aa: CASSQDTAGVKNIQYF

clone_size: NA
d_call: NA
v_call: TRBV30
j_call: TRBJ1-1
cdr3_nt: TGTGCCTGGCACCGCCGGGACTTGATGAACACTGAAGCTTTCTTT
cdr3_aa: CAWHRRDLMNTEAFF

clone_size: NA
d_call: NA
v_call: TRBV9
j_call: TRBJ2-7
cdr3_nt: TGTGCCAGCAGCGTAGACGGGAGCGAGCAGTACTTC
cdr3_aa: CASSVDGSEQYF

clone_size: once
d_call: NA
v_call: TRBV4-1
j_call: TRBJ1-2
cdr3_nt: TGCGCCAGCAGCCAAGATCGGCAGGGAAGGGCTAACTATGGCTACACCTTC
cdr3_aa: CASSQDRQGRANYGYTF